This entry lists 4 T cell receptor beta chains sequenced from one sample in a study of cytomegalovirus exposure and HLA in healthy donors. The PCR contained 60 Vbeta and 13 Jbeta primers. The data were produced by immunoSEQ multiplex PCR, yet TCRdb's version contains in-frame clones alone and is incomplete. The sample consists of more than 80,000 clones, roughly 77% of them appearing once. Sequencing was carried out using PBMCs. The source of these receptors is a man aged 55 to 70 in good health and CMV-seronegative.

The chain uses TRBV6-4 and TRBJ2-1, with 13 bases matching TRBD2. The CDR3 has 14 amino acids. The V and J ends lost 6 bases and 9 bases, in that order; junction bases with no gene match: 5. Germline CDR1 MRHNA, CDR2 SNTAGT. In DNA, the CDR3 is TGTGCCAGCAGGGCCACTAGCGGGGGGGGTGAGCAGTTCTTC. Encoded protein: CASRATSGGGEQFF.

This rearrangement joins TRBV12-5 to TRBJ1-2; D ambiguous. Germline CDR1 is LGHNT and CDR2 is FRNRAP. The CDR3 is 11 amino acids. The V and J ends lost 6 bases and 6 bases respectively, with 8 bases between them. As DNA, the CDR3 is TGTGCTAGTGGACTTTTAGATGGCTACACCTTC. Translation: CASGLLDGYTF.

The chain employs TRBV9 and TRBJ2-7; 7 nucleotides align to TRBD1. This CDR3 region has 13 residues. Looked up from germline, CDR1 is SGDLS and CDR2 is YYNGEE. J was trimmed by 2 bases and V by 4 bases; bases with no gene match: 3. The CDR3 DNA is TGTGCCAGCAGCCGGGACAGCCCCTACGAGCAGTACTTC. This codes for CASSRDSPYEQYF.

The V gene is TRBV2, the J gene TRBJ2-3; 8 nucleotides align to TRBD2. J gave up 3 bases and V 4 bases, and 6 bases lay outside the gene matches. Per the germline V gene, CDR1 is SNHLY and CDR2 is FYNNEI. CDR3 size: 15 residues. The CDR3, as DNA: TGTGCCAGCAGTGTCAGGAGCGGGGGAACAGATACGCAGTATTTT. As protein: CASSVRSGGTDTQYF.